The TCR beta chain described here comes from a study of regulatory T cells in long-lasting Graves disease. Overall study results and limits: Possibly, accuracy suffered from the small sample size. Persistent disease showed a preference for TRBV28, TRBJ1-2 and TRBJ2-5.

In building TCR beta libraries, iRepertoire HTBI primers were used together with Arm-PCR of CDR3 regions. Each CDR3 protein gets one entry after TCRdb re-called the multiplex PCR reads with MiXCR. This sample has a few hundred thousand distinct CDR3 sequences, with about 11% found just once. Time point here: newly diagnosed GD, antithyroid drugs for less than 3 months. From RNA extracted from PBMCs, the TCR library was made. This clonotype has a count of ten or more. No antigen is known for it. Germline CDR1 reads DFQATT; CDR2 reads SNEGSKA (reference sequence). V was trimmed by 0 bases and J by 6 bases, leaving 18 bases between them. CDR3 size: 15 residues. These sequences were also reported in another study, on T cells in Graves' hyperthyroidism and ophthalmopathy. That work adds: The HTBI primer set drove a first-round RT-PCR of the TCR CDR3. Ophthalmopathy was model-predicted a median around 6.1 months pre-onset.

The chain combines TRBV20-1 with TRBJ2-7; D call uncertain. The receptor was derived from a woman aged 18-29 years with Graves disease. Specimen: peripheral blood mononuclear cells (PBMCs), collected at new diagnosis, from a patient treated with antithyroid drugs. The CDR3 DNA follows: TGCAGTGCTAGAGACAGGAAAGGGCCCCCCGGCGAGCAGTACGTC. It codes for CSARDRKGPPGEQYV.